This T cell receptor beta chain is drawn from a study of cytomegalovirus exposure and HLA in healthy donors. With 60 Vbeta and 13 Jbeta primers, the PCR was carried out. TCRdb's copy holds only in-frame clones and misses some; the assay was immunoSEQ multiplex PCR. Among fewer than 200,000 clones listed, roughly 84% were seen once. Trimming removed 10 bases at V and 8 bases at J, with 18 bases between. Germline CDR1 and CDR2: PRHDT and FYEKMQ (reference sequence). This CDR3 comprises 14 residues. The chain recombines TRBV13 with TRBJ1-6; D gene uncertain. This sequence originates from a man aged 18 to 35 in good health and CMV-seropositive. Sequenced material: PBMCs. This CDR3 is CATRGGISDSPLHF. DNA of the CDR3: TGTGCCACCCGAGGAGGGATTTCGGATTCACCCCTCCACTTT. Complete variable domain (other parts from reference TRBV13 and TRBJ1-6): AAGVIQSPRHLIKEKRETATLKCYPIPRHDTVYWYQQGPGQDPQFLISFYEKMQSDKGSIPDRFSAQQFSDYHSELNMSSLELGDSALYFCATRGGISDSPLHFGNGTRLTVT.